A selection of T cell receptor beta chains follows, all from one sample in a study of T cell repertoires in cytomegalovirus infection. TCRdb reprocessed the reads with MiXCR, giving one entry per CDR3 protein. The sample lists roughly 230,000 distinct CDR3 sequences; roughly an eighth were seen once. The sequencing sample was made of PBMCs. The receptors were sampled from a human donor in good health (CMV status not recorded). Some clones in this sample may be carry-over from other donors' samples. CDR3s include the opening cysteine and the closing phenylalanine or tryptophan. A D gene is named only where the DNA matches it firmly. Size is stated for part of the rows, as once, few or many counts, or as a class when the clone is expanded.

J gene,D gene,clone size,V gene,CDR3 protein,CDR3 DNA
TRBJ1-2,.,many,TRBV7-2,CASSFEPNYGYTF,TGTGCCAGCAGCTTCGAACCCAACTATGGCTACACCTTC
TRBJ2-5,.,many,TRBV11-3,CASSWRGVQYF,TGTGCCAGCAGCTGGAGGGGGGTCCAGTACTTC
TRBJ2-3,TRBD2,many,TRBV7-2,CASSLQEREVADTQYF,TGTGCCAGCAGCTTACAGGAGCGGGAGGTGGCAGATACGCAGTATTTT
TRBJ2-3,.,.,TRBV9,CASSAINTDTQYF,TGTGCCAGCAGCGCCATCAACACAGATACGCAGTATTTT
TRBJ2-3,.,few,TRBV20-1,CSAPWDRGTDTQYF,TGCAGTGCTCCCTGGGACCGGGGCACAGATACGCAGTATTTT
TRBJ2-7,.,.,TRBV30,CAWSVSSYEQYF,TGTGCCTGGAGTGTCAGCTCCTACGAGCAGTACTTC
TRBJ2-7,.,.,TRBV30,CAWSVAGSYEQYF,TGTGCCTGGAGTGTGGCGGGCTCCTACGAGCAGTACTTC
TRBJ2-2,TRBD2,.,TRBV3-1,CASSQDPGGTGELFF,TGTGCCAGCAGCCAAGATCCGGGGGGCACCGGGGAGCTGTTTTTT
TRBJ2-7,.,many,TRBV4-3,CASSQEIGYEQYF,TGCGCCAGCAGCCAAGAGATCGGGTACGAGCAGTACTTC
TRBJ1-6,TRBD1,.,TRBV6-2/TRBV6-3,CASSSLTGNLRNSPLHF,TGTGCCAGCAGTTCCTTGACAGGGAATCTTAGAAATTCACCCCTCCACTTT
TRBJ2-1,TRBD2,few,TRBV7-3,CASSREGGRSYNEQFF,TGTGCCAGCAGCCGAGAAGGCGGGAGGTCCTACAATGAGCAGTTCTTC
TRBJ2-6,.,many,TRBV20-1,CSASRGAGANVLTF,TGCAGTGCTAGTCGCGGGGCGGGGGCCAACGTCCTGACTTTC
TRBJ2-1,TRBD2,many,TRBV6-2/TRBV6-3,CASSDALAVIYNEQFF,TGTGCCAGCAGTGACGCTCTAGCGGTGATCTACAATGAGCAGTTCTTC
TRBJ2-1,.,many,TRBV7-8,CASSLGQIGEQFF,TGTGCCAGCAGCTTAGGGCAAATCGGTGAGCAGTTCTTC
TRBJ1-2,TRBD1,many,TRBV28,CASGTLTGGEADYGYTF,TGTGCCAGCGGAACCCTGACAGGGGGAGAAGCTGACTATGGCTACACCTTC
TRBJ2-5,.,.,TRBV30,CACESFQETQYF,TGTGCCTGTGAAAGTTTCCAAGAGACCCAGTACTTC
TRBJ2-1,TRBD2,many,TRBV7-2,CASSLERSGGDNEQFF,TGTGCCAGCAGCTTAGAAAGGAGCGGGGGGGATAATGAGCAGTTCTTC
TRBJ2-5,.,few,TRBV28,CASSLLEGGETQYF,TGTGCCAGCAGTTTACTGGAGGGGGGAGAGACCCAGTACTTC
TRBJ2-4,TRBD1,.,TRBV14,CASSATGVGYIQYF,TGTGCCAGCAGCGCAACAGGGGTCGGATACATTCAGTACTTC
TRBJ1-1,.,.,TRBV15,CATSRDFLTEAFF,TGTGCCACCAGCAGAGACTTTCTCACTGAAGCTTTCTTT
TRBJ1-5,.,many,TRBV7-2,CASSPGPITGSNQPQHF,TGTGCCAGCAGCCCTGGGCCGATTACAGGCTCCAATCAGCCCCAGCATTTT
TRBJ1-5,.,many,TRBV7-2,CASSLGGPVGKQPQHF,TGTGCCAGCAGCTTAGGAGGTCCGGTAGGGAAGCAGCCCCAGCATTTT
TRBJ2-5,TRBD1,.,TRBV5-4,CASSDGTGRPETQYF,TGTGCCAGCAGCGATGGGACAGGAAGGCCAGAGACCCAGTACTTC
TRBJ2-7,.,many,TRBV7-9,CASGDGSYEQYF,TGTGCCAGCGGGGACGGTAGCTACGAGCAGTACTTC
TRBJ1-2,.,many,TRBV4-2,CASSVKTGYGYTF,TGTGCCAGCAGCGTGAAGACAGGCTATGGCTACACCTTC
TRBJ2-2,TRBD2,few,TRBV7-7,CASSLRLADGNTGELFF,TGTGCCAGCAGCCTCCGACTAGCGGATGGGAACACCGGGGAGCTGTTTTTT
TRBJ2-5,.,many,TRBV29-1,CSVEGQLRQETQYF,TGCAGCGTTGAAGGACAGCTTCGTCAAGAGACCCAGTACTTC
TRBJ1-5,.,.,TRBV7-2,CASSQAVDQPQHF,TGTGCCAGCAGCCAAGCCGTGGATCAGCCCCAGCATTTT
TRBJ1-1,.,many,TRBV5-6,CASSYTTRTGASTEAFF,TGTGCCAGCAGCTACACCACGAGGACGGGGGCTAGCACTGAAGCTTTCTTT
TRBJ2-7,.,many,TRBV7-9,CASSYMGAAYEQYF,TGTGCCAGCAGCTATATGGGGGCGGCCTACGAGCAGTACTTC
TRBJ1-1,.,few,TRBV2,CASSLGRGGNTEAFF,TGTGCCAGCAGTCTAGGGCGGGGGGGAAACACTGAAGCTTTCTTT
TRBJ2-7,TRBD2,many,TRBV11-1,CASSLAGLAHEQYF,TGTGCCAGCAGCTTAGCCGGACTAGCCCACGAGCAGTACTTC
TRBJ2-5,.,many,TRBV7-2,CASSPKETQYF,TGTGCCAGCAGCCCGAAAGAGACCCAGTACTTC
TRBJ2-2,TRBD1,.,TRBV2,CASSEEGAGKLFF,TGTGCCAGCAGTGAAGAGGGGGCCGGCAAGCTGTTTTTT
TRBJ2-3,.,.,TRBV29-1,CSVEDRRVADTQYF,TGCAGCGTTGAAGATCGGAGGGTAGCAGATACGCAGTATTTT
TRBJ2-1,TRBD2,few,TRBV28,CASNSGRGYEQFF,TGTGCCAGCAACAGCGGGAGAGGGTATGAGCAGTTCTTC
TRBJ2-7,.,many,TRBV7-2,CASSPLRWRGYEQYF,TGTGCCAGCAGCCCCCTCAGGTGGAGGGGCTACGAGCAGTACTTC
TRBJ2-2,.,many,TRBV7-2,CASSLGPASENTGELFF,TGTGCCAGCAGCTTAGGTCCAGCTAGCGAGAACACCGGGGAGCTGTTTTTT
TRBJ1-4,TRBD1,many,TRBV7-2,CASSTRTGHEKLFF,TGTGCCAGCAGCACCAGGACAGGGCACGAAAAACTGTTTTTT
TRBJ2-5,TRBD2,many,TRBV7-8,CASSLTSGETQYF,TGTGCCAGCAGCCTCACTAGCGGGGAGACCCAGTACTTC
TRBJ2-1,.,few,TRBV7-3,CASSSDSGGYNEQFF,TGTGCCAGCAGCTCAGACTCGGGCGGCTACAATGAGCAGTTCTTC